One sample yielded the 13 T cell receptor beta chains listed below, sequenced in a study of beta chain features in type 1 diabetes. cDNA synthesis used the whole RNA isolate, giving expressed TCRB sequences. Generated by immunoSEQ multiplex PCR, the TCRdb table keeps only in-frame clones and is missing some. This repertoire shows 220,000 or so clones, around 65% found once; its top ten account for 0.053%. The material sequenced was naive CD4+ T cells from blood. The receptor set was obtained from a man in his thirties or forties in good health.

The V call is TRBV2, the J call TRBJ2-7; 7 nucleotides align to TRBD2. V dropped 8 bases and J dropped 0; count of bases not matched to a gene: 10. The CDR3 runs to 15 residues. Germline-derived CDR1 and CDR2 are SNHLY and FYNNEI. The DNA of the CDR3 is TGTGCCAGCGTTGCGGGGGAATCGGCCTCCTACGAGCAGTACTTC. The encoded protein is CASVAGESASYEQYF.

This chain uses TRBV5-1 with TRBJ2-5; D is unclear. CDR1 and CDR2 (germline): SGHRS, YFSETQ. The CDR3 length is 13 residues. Trimming stripped 0 bases from V and 5 bases from J, with 8 bases between. The CDR3 coding sequence is TGCGCCAGCAGCTTGGGACGAAGGGAGACCCAGTACTTC. This sequence encodes CASSLGRRETQYF.

The chain recombines TRBV7-9 with TRBJ2-7; D is tentatively TRBD1 or TRBD2 (5 bases each). CDR1 and CDR2 (germline): SEHNR, FQNEAQ (reference sequence). CDR3 length equals 15 residues. Deletions cut 1 base from V and 5 bases from J, with 15 bases between. The CDR3, as DNA: TGTGCCAGCAGCTTAGAGGGGACCAGGGTGAACGAGCAGTACTTC. Translation gives CASSLEGTRVNEQYF.

The rearrangement links TRBV29-1 to TRBJ1-5, with D tentatively TRBD1 (5 bases). V lost 5 bases and J lost 8, with 16 bases in between. Germline V gives CDR1 SQVTM, CDR2 ANQGSEA. The CDR3 is 13 residues long. This CDR3 reads CSVSGTVGEPQHF. Here the CDR3 DNA reads TGCAGCGTTAGCGGGACGGTGGGTGAGCCCCAGCATTTT.

This clone was recorded once. V and J are TRBV18 and TRBJ2-7; D remains ambiguous. The V gene's germline CDR1 is KGHSH and CDR2 LQKENI. The CDR3 runs to 14 residues. Between the trimmed V and J ends, which lost 6 bases and 0 bases, there was a span of 12 bases. The CDR3 is CASSAGSTSYEQYF. CDR3 nucleotide sequence: TGTGCCAGCTCGGCCGGGTCGACCTCCTACGAGCAGTACTTC.

The chain employs TRBV25-1 and TRBJ1-2; perhaps TRBD1 as D (5 bases). Germline V gene sequence: CDR1 MGHDK, CDR2 SYGVNS. This CDR3 has 16 amino acids. V shed 2 bases and J shed 5 bases, with 18 bases lying between them. The CDR3 DNA sequence: TGTGCCAGCAGTGAAGGATCCGGCGACAGTATTTATGGCTACACCTTC. It specifies CASSEGSGDSIYGYTF.

This clone was seen just once. The chain recombines TRBV21-1 with TRBJ2-7. TRBV21-1 constitutes a pseudogene. The CDR3 extends over 13 amino acids. CDR3 sequence: CASSKEVIYEQYF. CDR3 DNA: TGTGCCAGCAGCAAAGAGGTGATATACGAGCAGTACTTC.

This sequence joins TRBV5-1 and TRBJ2-3; D uncertain. The CDR3 contains 14 residues. CDR1 and CDR2 from the germline V gene are SGHRS and YFSETQ. The V end was cut by 4 bases, the J end by 1 base, with 10 bases between. CDR3 amino acids: CASSRETGTDTQYF. CDR3 DNA: TGCGCCAGCAGCCGTGAAACCGGCACAGATACGCAGTATTTT.

The V gene is TRBV14, the J gene TRBJ1-1; D might be TRBD1 (6 bases). This CDR3 comprises 15 residues. Looked up from germline, CDR1 is SGHDN and CDR2 is FVKESK. Trimming pared 4 bases from V and 0 bases from J, leaving 12 bases between. As DNA, the CDR3 is TGTGCCAGCAGCCCGGGGGACAACTTGAACACTGAAGCTTTCTTT. This encodes CASSPGDNLNTEAFF.

This clone is a singleton in its sample. This sequence joins TRBV29-1 and TRBJ2-2; D gene uncertain. The CDR3 extends over 13 amino acids. V lost 4 bases and J 2 bases, leaving 8 bases between the germline ends. Germline V lookup: CDR1 SQVTM, CDR2 ANQGSEA. The CDR3 sequence: CSVASLNTGELFF. The CDR3 nucleotides read TGCAGCGTTGCTTCCCTAAACACCGGGGAGCTGTTTTTT.

This rearrangement joins TRBV30 to TRBJ2-2, with TRBD2 matching 10 bases. Trimming at V came to 5 bases and at J to 8 bases, leaving 14 bases not matched to a gene. The CDR3 extends over 16 amino acids. Germline-derived CDR1 and CDR2 are GTSNPN and SVGIG (reference sequence). The CDR3 spells CAWSLQTSGVGGELFF. CDR3 in DNA: TGTGCCTGGTCCCTACAAACTAGCGGGGTTGGAGGGGAGCTGTTTTTT.

In its sample, this clone was seen a few times. The chain combines TRBV30 with TRBJ2-5, with 12 nucleotides matching TRBD2. The germline CDR1 and CDR2 sequences are GTSNPN and SVGIG (reference sequence). The CDR3 consists of 14 residues. V lost 5 bases, J lost 1 base, and 2 bases stayed unmatched. CDR3 in amino acids: CAWRTSGIQETQYF. The CDR3 bases are TGTGCCTGGCGGACTAGCGGGATCCAAGAGACCCAGTACTTC.

This chain joins TRBV28 and TRBJ2-7; a weak D match, TRBD2 (6 bases). CDR1 is MDHEN and CDR2 is SYDVKM in the germline V gene. V dropped 4 bases and J dropped 0 bases, with 13 bases sitting between them. The CDR3 contains 15 residues. Here the CDR3 DNA reads TGTGCCAGCAGTTCGACGGGAGTTCCCTCCTACGAGCAGTACTTC. This codes for CASSSTGVPSYEQYF.